What follows are 9 T cell receptor beta chains derived from one specimen sequenced in a study of blood T cell repertoires in COVID-19. TCRdb keeps only in-frame clones here, not all; method: immunoSEQ multiplex PCR. This repertoire shows 200,000 to 300,000 clones, around 79% found once; its top ten account for about 3.5%. Sequenced sample: peripheral blood. These receptors were collected from a woman over 75 with acute or convalescent COVID-19.

This clone was observed a few times. Other DNA variants within this sample encode the same CDR3. V and J are TRBV12-3 or TRBV12-4 and TRBJ2-7, with 7 bases aligning to TRBD2. Trimming at V came to 3 bases and at J to 7 bases, leaving 6 bases not matched to a gene. The CDR3 sequence is 13 residues long. CDR3 DNA sequence: TGTGCCAGCAGTTTTGGCGGGAGTGGGGAGCAGTACTTC. This gives the protein CASSFGGSGEQYF.

This chain links TRBV6-5 with TRBJ1-3; 7 nucleotides agree with TRBD1. The CDR3 runs 15 residues. Germline CDR1 and CDR2: MNHEY and SVGAGI. Trimming cost V 2 bases and J 4 bases; bases outside gene matches: 5. Here the CDR3 reads CASSYRGRLGNTIYF. The CDR3 DNA follows: TGTGCCAGCAGTTACAGGGGGCGTTTAGGAAACACCATATATTTT.

The CDR3 nucleotides read TGCGCCAGCAGCCAAGAGATCGGGGTAAGGACTGAAGCTTTCTTT. This encodes CASSQEIGVRTEAFF. The chain links TRBV4-3 to TRBJ1-1; D is undetermined. This CDR3 region has 15 residues. V lost 0 bases and J 5 bases, leaving 13 bases between the germline ends. Per germline, CDR1 LGHNA and CDR2 YSLEER.

On this clone itself: Other DNA sequences in the same sample also yield this CDR3. The V gene is TRBV19, the J gene TRBJ1-6, with TRBD1 identical over 11 bases. From germline, CDR1 is LNHDA and CDR2 SQIVND (reference sequence). Unmatched junction bases numbered 4, after V lost 5 bases and J lost 7 bases. The CDR3 has 15 residues. The chain's CDR3 is CASSGDRGRNSPLHF. In nucleotides, the CDR3 is TGTGCCAGTAGTGGGGACAGGGGGAGGAATTCACCCCTCCACTTT.

The chain recombines TRBV27 with TRBJ2-7; 9 bases align to TRBD1. The CDR3 is 15 amino acids. The V gene's germline CDR1 is MNHEY and CDR2 SMNVEV (reference sequence). Trimming removed 6 bases from V and 0 bases from J; junction bases left unmatched: 6. This CDR3 is CASRPPGQGSYEQYF. The CDR3 DNA reads as TGTGCCAGCAGGCCACCGGGACAGGGCTCCTACGAGCAGTACTTC.

Worth noting for this clone: Within the sample, other DNA sequences also encode this same CDR3. V is TRBV7-9 and J is TRBJ1-2; perhaps TRBD1 as D (6 bases). V was clipped by 0 bases and J by 8 bases, with 10 bases between them. The CDR3 consists of 13 residues. Germline V gives CDR1 SEHNR, CDR2 FQNEAQ (reference sequence). The DNA for the CDR3 is TGTGCCAGCAGCTTAGCGGGGGCGCGAGGCTACACCTTC. Translated, it gives CASSLAGARGYTF.

The table lists this clone with a count of one. V usage is TRBV24-1 and J usage is TRBJ2-1, with no clear D. V lost 6 bases and J 8 bases, leaving 7 bases between the germline ends. From germline, CDR1 is KGHDR and CDR2 SFDVKD. This CDR3 has 11 amino acids. In DNA form, the CDR3 reads TGTGCCACCAGTTCTAGAGATGAGCAGTTCTTC. Amino acid sequence: CATSSRDEQFF.

The gene calls are TRBV15 and TRBJ1-1, with a tentative D call TRBD1 (5 bases). CDR1 and CDR2 (germline): LNHNV, YYDKDF (reference sequence). The V end lost 3 bases, the J end lost 1 base, and 6 bases lay between the germline ends. The CDR3 consists of 13 residues. CDR3 DNA: TGTGCCACCAGCAGTGACAGGAACACTGAAGCTTTCTTT. Translating it yields CATSSDRNTEAFF.

The V gene is TRBV2, the J gene TRBJ2-7, with D perhaps matching TRBD2 (5 bases). V lost 4 bases and J lost 3, with 10 bases in between. The CDR3 spans 13 residues. Germline V CDR1 and CDR2: SNHLY, FYNNEI. The CDR3 DNA sequence: TGTGCCAGCAGTGCGGAGCGGCTCTACGAGCAGTACTTC. It encodes CASSAERLYEQYF.